The entry below describes one T cell receptor (beta chain). The source of the sample is a study of blood T cell repertoires in COVID-19. Study in general: Sample material is recorded as cDNA or gDNA derived from T cells, B-cell-depleted T cells, or PBMCs.

Profiling relied on immunoSEQ multiplex PCR, and the TCRdb table lists in-frame clones only, not all of them. The table includes some 130,000 clones, roughly 91% detected once. The V gene lost 2 bases and the J gene lost 4 bases, with 11 bases spanning the gap. The CDR3 totals 14 residues. Germline assignment: CDR1 SGHTA and CDR2 FQGTGA. The TCR sequence derives from a man aged 55 to 69 with COVID-19, enrolled during active disease. Input material: peripheral blood. This chain uses TRBV7-3 with TRBJ1-1; D is ambiguous. This CDR3 reads CASSLSPRVTEAFF. The CDR3 nucleotides read TGTGCCAGCAGCTTATCACCGCGGGTCACTGAAGCTTTCTTT.